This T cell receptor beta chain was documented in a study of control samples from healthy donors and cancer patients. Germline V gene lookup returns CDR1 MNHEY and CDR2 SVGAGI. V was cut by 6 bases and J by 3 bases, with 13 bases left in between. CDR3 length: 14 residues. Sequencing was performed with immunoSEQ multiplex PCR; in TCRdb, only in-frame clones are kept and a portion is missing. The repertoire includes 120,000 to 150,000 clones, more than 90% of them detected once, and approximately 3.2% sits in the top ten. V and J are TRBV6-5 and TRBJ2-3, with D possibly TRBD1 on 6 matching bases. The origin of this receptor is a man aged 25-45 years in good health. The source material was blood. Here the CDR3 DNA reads TGTGCCAGCAGGTACAGGGTCGGGACAGATACGCAGTATTTT. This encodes CASRYRVGTDTQYF.